Listed below are T cell receptor beta chains from one sample, sequenced in a study of cytotoxic CD8 clonotypes in ibrutinib-treated CLL. The protocol was immunoSEQ multiplex PCR, while the TCRdb copy is restricted to in-frame clones and leaves out a portion. Here the sample spans around 70,000 clones, roughly nine tenths being singletons. Sequences were derived from PBMCs, sampled after 12 months of ibrutinib treatment. These receptors came from a human donor with chronic lymphocytic leukemia. Each CDR3 is given with its conserved first and last residue. The D gene is left open where the match is weak.

v_call,d_call,cdr3_aa
TRBV7-8,.,CASSPLGNTGELFF
TRBV6-1,.,CASSEVGSPDEQFF
TRBV19,TRBD2,CATSTSGRAGEQYF
TRBV4-3,TRBD2,CASSQGLAGETSSYEQYF
TRBV2,TRBD1,CASMQDRGLNQPQHF
TRBV28,TRBD2,CASSLTTGLAGGRESSYNEQFF
TRBV10-3,.,CAITREDRIVFGSTGELFF
TRBV11-2,TRBD1,CASSPGQGDWNEQFF
TRBV9,.,CASSPVENTEAFF
TRBV19,.,CASSWDRNSYEQYF
TRBV6-6,TRBD1,CASSFPGQGYEQYF
TRBV10-2,TRBD1,CASRRGQGNQPQHF
TRBV28,.,CASSLYRGLSYEQYF
TRBV27,TRBD1,CASSPRRSQGARYNHSPLHF
TRBV28,.,CASSFPRDTLDYEQYF
TRBV11-2,.,CASSLVFPRGLASYNEQFF
TRBV19,.,CASTPGRISGNTIYF
TRBV25-1,TRBD1,CASSDWTGSGYGYTF
TRBV15,TRBD1,CATRRDRDTGELFF
TRBV7-2,.,CASSLLEQSPSYEQYF
TRBV29-1,.,CSADQGSEKLFF
TRBV7-9,TRBD2,CASSPLRREVRETQYF
TRBV15,TRBD2,CATSRERASGRDTQYF
TRBV11-1,.,CASSLLGGELFF